Described below is a single T cell receptor beta chain sequence and its context. Which antigen it targets is not known. Per-base quality was not reported, and no clone a single base away is much larger than it. In total, around 600 healthy bone marrow donors made up the cohort. Cohort members were all nominally healthy when sampled, although unrecorded immune exposures were likely present. The donor tested CMV seropositive, placing the donor among the 289 seropositive members of the cohort. A peripheral blood sample was collected from each donor, and TCR beta sequencing was performed on peripheral blood mononuclear cells. The Qiagen DNeasy Blood Extraction Kit was used to extract genomic DNA from the blood cell samples. The CDR3 measures 14 amino acids from cysteine to phenylalanine. Just the 42-base CDR3 DNA is kept, in frame starting at base 1. This specimen belongs to a study of cytomegalovirus exposure and HLA in healthy donors (dated 2017 in TCRdb). With respect to the entire study: An earlier analysis of several hundred of the donors reported roughly 270 Gb of sequence data and some 120 million unique TCR beta sequences from 150 million to 200 million T cells. Of the roughly 400 genotyped donors, about 80% fell in the genetic ancestry cluster associated with self-reported Caucasian donors. On average, around 230,000 unique TCR beta nucleotide sequences were sequenced per donor among fewer than 500 genotyped donors of the cohort, with around 19% of those sequences being non-productive. Alongside the repertoire data, information on donor age, sex, ethnicity and CMV serostatus was compiled. About 5 DR-DQ haplotypes were handled as single units for association and clustering, since linkage in the cohort was strong. The study profiled the T cell repertoires of 666 subjects by immunosequencing and related them to cytomegalovirus serostatus. Rather than drawing on any new phenotypic data, the later analysis identified candidate immune exposures from TCR beta sequences and the way those sequences occurred across donors. An earlier analysis of approximately 640 of the donors applied high-throughput TCR beta sequencing to assess whether each TCR beta V gene segment acted as functional or pseudogenic. To predict cytomegalovirus infection status, the study combined high-throughput TCR immunosequencing, statistical association of individual TCRs with disease status, and machine learning. HLA typing covered class I and class II loci at four-digit resolution. Roughly 290 gigabases of sequencing data and around 90 million unique TCR sequences made up an early release that covered 500 to 700 HLA-typed donors. The study aimed to test whether signatures of past pathogen exposure could be identified by cataloging public T cell receptors. Typing coverage varied by locus: about 620-630 donors for A, B, C, DRB1 and DQB1; 500 to 550 for DQA1; 606 for DPA1; 450 to 480 for DPB1. All discovery cohort repertoires had been generated using a single sequencing platform. A later genetic analysis used genome-wide SNP genotypes for about 55% of the 666 donors, treating that subset as a discovery cohort. To study patterns of TCR occurrence, a later analysis re-analyzed previously published TCR beta repertoires from 550 to 800 donors and added high-resolution HLA genotyping. Along with the approximately 620-subject first cohort, a separate validation cohort of over a hundred different subjects was used.

The library was obtained by the immunoSEQ multiplex PCR assay. For the multiplex PCR, a mixture combining 60 forward primers for TCR Vbeta segments and 13 reverse primers for TCR Jbeta segments was used. A multiplex PCR assay on genomic DNA amplified the CDR3 region of rearranged TCR beta genes. The Illumina HiSeq System was used to sequence the amplified TCR beta libraries as 87-base-pair reads. In the original analysis: A later analysis counted about 80 million unique TCR beta chains across the 550 to 800 repertoires, and around 9.9 million of these chains were shared by at least two donors. To remove PCR and sequencing errors, raw reads were error-corrected and collapsed into unique sequences using a nearest-neighbor algorithm that merged closely related sequences. Alignment of CDR3 sequences to IMGT reference sequences was used to assign V, D and J gene segments. For a sequence to be retained, at least a six-nucleotide match to both a V gene segment and a J gene segment was required. Rearrangements were called productive when the CDR3 lacked stop codons and stayed in frame with V and J; all others were non-productive. Following IMGT convention, CDR3 was defined as the stretch from the second conserved V-encoded cysteine up to the conserved J-encoded phenylalanine. In an earlier analysis of around 600 of the donors, sequences lacking an unambiguous match to a single V gene segment were excluded. In an earlier analysis of a few hundred of the donors, V segments were called functional above 56.7% productive rearrangements and were called segregating when the between-donor standard deviation exceeded 5%. To diagnose cytomegalovirus status from the catalog of TCR beta chain sequences, a statistical classification framework was built. In a later analysis, V and J genes were assigned by comparing TCR nucleotide sequences against IMGT/GENE-DB human TR gene sequences. Using the TCRdist pipeline, a later analysis assigned CDR3 sequences along with most-parsimonious VDJ recombination scenarios. In a later analysis, each TCR beta chain was defined by its CDR3 amino acid sequence together with its V-gene family, and reads without a unique V-gene family were excluded. As a way to deal with suspected cross-contamination and a sequencing artifact, a later analysis dropped 450 to 600 nucleotide sequences that were highly shared and had low generation probability. For each public chain, a later analysis derived a clonal expansion index from normalized ranks of inferred template counts within each repertoire. In a later analysis, generation probabilities were computed using a VDJ recombination model fitted to out-of-frame rearrangements, and the results were checked against IGoR. In a later analysis, TCR-TCR, TCR-HLA and TCR-CMV co-occurrence was scored with hypergeometric tests, and a repertoire-size bias correction was applied to TCR pairs. False discovery rates were estimated in a later analysis by permuting HLA or CMV assignments 20 times. In a later analysis, co-occurring TCRs were grouped using DBSCAN, with TCRdist sequence similarity added in when clustering inside HLA-allele-positive subsets. Repertoires with fewer than 30,000 or more than 120,000 public chains, plus five repertoires with anomalous nucleotide sharing, were excluded from co-occurrence clustering. Here the immuneACCESS table is served through TCRdb, limited to in-frame sequences with V and J called. Missing clones are a known gap in these copies; in checked studies unresolved V genes cover under half, and the rest lacks a known reason. The D gene and trimming were derived from the DNA, and the V and J assignments and clone size from that table. The sample data list roughly 77,000 clones, and 60% to 80% of these were observed just once. The ten largest clones add up to over 10% of the sample.

Study-level results and caveats: The 87-base-pair reads could not distinguish some IMGT-functional V segments, including TRBV6-2 and TRBV6-3, so those segments were excluded. A cluster of highly shared sequence variants was judged likely to represent a technical artifact of the sequencing pipeline. Only TCR beta chains were sequenced in this cohort, and the absence of alpha or paired-chain data limited detectable features. According to a later analysis, TCR association rates differed among HLA loci, with DRB1 alleles showing the most associated TCRs and HLA-C alleles showing the fewest. The study gave a list of under 200 TCR beta chains associated with cytomegalovirus. A later genetic analysis associated a missense DCLRE1C variant with V-gene and J-gene trimming of TCR beta chains, and an independent cohort replicated the association. According to a later analysis, parvovirus B19, influenza, CMV and Epstein-Barr virus appeared linked to several top co-occurrence clusters. Correlated functional status among segregating V segments might be attributable to linkage disequilibrium, but an unknown experimental factor could not be ruled out. It was suggested by the authors that the approach could potentially be generalized to other disease states and immunological phenotypes. In vitro tests confirmed that three of the cytomegalovirus-associated TCR beta chains recognize cytomegalovirus antigens. In a later analysis, HLA-associated TCR beta chains showed more clonal expansion and lower generation probabilities than non-associated chains that were equally common. Because HLA typing was unavailable for some donors at each locus, only the typed subset was used in association tests. In an earlier analysis of 587 of the donors, most TCR beta V segments appeared in productive rearrangements about 87% or about 30% of the time, broadly matching IMGT annotations. The classifier was reported to diagnose cytomegalovirus status with high specificity and sensitivity in both the original cohort and the validation cohort. A further reported finding was that TCR beta sequences accurately predicted the HLA-A and HLA-B alleles for most subjects in the first cohort. Assigning TCR associations to individual alleles was difficult when HLA alleles, especially DR and DQ, strongly co-occurred. According to a later genetic analysis, donors in an Asian-associated ancestry cluster had fewer N-insertions in productive TCRs than the roughly 660-donor mean. A later analysis found that most CMV-associated TCR beta chains appeared HLA-restricted, with HLA associations seemingly driven largely by CMV exposure. Immune exposure information for the cohort was limited to CMV serostatus. While some public TCRs were present in many individuals, most TCR sequences turned up only very rarely across donors. Because counts were too low, about 17 rarely observed V segments, including chromosome 9 orphons, were excluded from the earlier analysis of several hundred of the donors. Specific HLA alleles were associated with more than 15,000 TCR beta sequences at a false discovery rate of 0.05 in a later analysis. The presence/absence analyses assumed that sequencing depth was roughly uniform across donors, and that assumption may not be true.

Here the chain combines TRBV21-1 and TRBJ2-5; the table's D call of TRBD1 was not tested on the DNA. TRBV21-1 is an annotated pseudogene. The receptor was isolated from a middle-aged woman in good health and CMV-seropositive. Sequenced material: PBMCs. The DNA sequence reads TGTGCCAGCAGCGCGACAGTAATCCAAGAGACCCAGTACTTC. Its protein reads: CASSATVIQETQYF.